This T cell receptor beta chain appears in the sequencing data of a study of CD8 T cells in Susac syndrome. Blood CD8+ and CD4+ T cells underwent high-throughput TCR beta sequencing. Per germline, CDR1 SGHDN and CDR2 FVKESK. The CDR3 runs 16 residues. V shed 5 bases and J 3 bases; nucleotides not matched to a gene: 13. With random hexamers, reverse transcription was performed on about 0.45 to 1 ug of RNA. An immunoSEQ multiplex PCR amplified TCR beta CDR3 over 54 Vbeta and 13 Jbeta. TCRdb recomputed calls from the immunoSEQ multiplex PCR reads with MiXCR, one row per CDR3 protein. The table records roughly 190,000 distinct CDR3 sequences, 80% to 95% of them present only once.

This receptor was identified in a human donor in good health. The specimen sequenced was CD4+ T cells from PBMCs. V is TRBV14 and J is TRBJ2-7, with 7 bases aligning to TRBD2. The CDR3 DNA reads TGTGCCAGCAGCGCATTGGGAGGGGAAGCTAGCTACGAGCAGTACGTC. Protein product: CASSALGGEASYEQYV.